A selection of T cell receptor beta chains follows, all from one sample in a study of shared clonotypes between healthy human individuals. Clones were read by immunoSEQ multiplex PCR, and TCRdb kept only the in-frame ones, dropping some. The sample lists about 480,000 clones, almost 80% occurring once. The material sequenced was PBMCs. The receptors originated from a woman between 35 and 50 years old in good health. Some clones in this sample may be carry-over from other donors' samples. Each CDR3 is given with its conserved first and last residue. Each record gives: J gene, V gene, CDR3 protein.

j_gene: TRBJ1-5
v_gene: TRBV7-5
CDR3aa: CVRSPDREWRGDNQPQHF

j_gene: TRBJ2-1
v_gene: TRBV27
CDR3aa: CASSQLAGEYNEQFF

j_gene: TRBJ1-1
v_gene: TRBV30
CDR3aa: CAYARRVQDTEAFF

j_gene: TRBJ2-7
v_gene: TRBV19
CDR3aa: CASSRSTPKVSSSYEQYF

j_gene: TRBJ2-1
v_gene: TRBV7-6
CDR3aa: CASSFPSDNEQFF

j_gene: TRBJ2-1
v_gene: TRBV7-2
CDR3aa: CASSLDRVAEQFF

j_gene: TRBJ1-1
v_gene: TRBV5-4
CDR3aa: CASSPGGGHGMNTEAFF

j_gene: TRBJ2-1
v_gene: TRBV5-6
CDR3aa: CAPVGYHEQFF

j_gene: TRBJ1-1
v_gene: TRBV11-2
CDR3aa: CASSRTGLQNTEAFF

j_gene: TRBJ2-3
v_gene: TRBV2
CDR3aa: CASSMTVPPDTQYF

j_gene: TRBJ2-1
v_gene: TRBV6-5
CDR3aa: CASRDRTLEQFF

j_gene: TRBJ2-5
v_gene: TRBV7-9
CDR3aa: CASSPRTSGPQETQYF

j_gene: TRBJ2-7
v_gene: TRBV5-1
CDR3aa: CASSFPTGGSYEQYF

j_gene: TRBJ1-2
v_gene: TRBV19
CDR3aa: CASSRGRNYGYTF

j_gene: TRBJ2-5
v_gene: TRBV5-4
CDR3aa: CASSLRGRKTQYF

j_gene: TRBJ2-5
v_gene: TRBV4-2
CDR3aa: CASSLRGTQETQYF

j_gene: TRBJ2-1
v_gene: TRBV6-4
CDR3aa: CASSEVAGEGGNEQFF

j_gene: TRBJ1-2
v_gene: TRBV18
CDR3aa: CASSPPTGGYGYTF

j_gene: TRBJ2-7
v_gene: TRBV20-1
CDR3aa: CAPSVTDEQYF

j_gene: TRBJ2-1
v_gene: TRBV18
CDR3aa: CASSSTTGSYNEQFF

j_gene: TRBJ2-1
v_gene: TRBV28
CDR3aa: CASSPLAGVGNEQFF

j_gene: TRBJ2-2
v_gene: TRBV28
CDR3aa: CASSGWNTGELFF

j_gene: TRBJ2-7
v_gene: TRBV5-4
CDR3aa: CASSLGLAGGEQYF

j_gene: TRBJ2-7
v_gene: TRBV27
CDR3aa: CASSLSLDRAPYEQYF

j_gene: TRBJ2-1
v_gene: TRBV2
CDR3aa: CASSVGSREQFF

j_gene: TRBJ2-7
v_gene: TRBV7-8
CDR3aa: CASSLGDRIGEQYF

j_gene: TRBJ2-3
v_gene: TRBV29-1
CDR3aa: CSVPKLAGTDTQYF

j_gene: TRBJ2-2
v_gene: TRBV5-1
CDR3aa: CASTQTGTTGELFF

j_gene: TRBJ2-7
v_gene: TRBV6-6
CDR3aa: CASSRTGGRGSYEQYF

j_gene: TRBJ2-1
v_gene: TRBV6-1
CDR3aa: CASLKRGNEQFF

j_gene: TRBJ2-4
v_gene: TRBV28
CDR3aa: CASSPFRAGNIQYF

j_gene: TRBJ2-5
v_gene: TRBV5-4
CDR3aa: CASSLGVTQETQYF

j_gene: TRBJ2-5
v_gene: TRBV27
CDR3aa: CASSLMGTGGETQYF

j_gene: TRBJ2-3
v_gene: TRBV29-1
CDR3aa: CSVEGVRGGTDTQYF

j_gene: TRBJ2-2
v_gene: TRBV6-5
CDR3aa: CASASGTRGPGELFF

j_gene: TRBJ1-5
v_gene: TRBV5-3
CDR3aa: CASSLRTEHQPQHF

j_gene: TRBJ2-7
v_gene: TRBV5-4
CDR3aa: CASSLGLASSYEQYF

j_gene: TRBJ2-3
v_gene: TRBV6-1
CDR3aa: CASSGKDTQYF

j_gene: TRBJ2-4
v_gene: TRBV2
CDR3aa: CASSEARGPDIQYF

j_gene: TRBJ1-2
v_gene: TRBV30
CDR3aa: CAWSGGQISGYTF

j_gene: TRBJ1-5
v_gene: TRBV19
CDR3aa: CASSLSLNQPQHF

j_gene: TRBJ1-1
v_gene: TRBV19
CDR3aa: CASSMDRGRGEAFF

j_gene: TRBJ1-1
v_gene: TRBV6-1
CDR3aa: CASSLVGVDTEAFF